The following is a T cell receptor (beta chain) sequence with its context. The antigen is not known. Reverse transcribed after extraction, RNA yielded cDNA as the sequencing template. Profiling relied on immunoSEQ multiplex PCR, and the TCRdb table lists in-frame clones only, not all of them. The sample lists a few hundred thousand clones; 60% were seen once. The sample is drawn from a study of CD8+ T cells in alopecia areata. Study conclusions and caveats: Scalp sequencing also captures normal skin's resident alphabeta T cells.

Specified treatment: oral pan-JAK inhibitor, 5-10 mg twice daily. T lymphocytes (CD4+ and CD8+) were sorted from PBMCs. The clonotype originates from a human donor with alopecia areata. Sequences were derived from CD4+ T cells sorted from blood, sampled at week 52, from a patient treated with tofacitinib.

CDR3 in amino acids: CASSDLAGNEQFF. CDR3 DNA: TGCGCCAGCAGCGACCTGGCAGGCAATGAGCAGTTCTTC. The rearrangement uses TRBV5-1 and TRBJ2-1; D is uncertain. Germline CDR1 SGHRS, CDR2 YFSETQ. The CDR3 runs 13 residues. V lost 4 bases, J lost 6 bases, and 11 bases lay in between.